The 25 T cell receptor beta chains listed next were all sequenced from one sample in a study of blood T cell repertoires in COVID-19. The method was immunoSEQ multiplex PCR; TCRdb's version includes in-frame clones alone and lacks a portion of them. The profile shows 180,000 or so clones, 83% of them singletons. Input material: PBMCs or T cells enriched from blood (not recorded which). All receptors derive from a woman in her forties or fifties who had recovered from COVID-19.

This clone appeared once. J is TRBJ2-5 and V is TRBV5-4; possible D gene TRBD1, 5 bases. The length of the CDR3 is 13 residues. V lost 5 bases and J lost 4, with 12 bases in between. From germline, CDR1 is SGHNT and CDR2 YYREEE (reference sequence). This CDR3 reads CASSWGYGETQYF. CDR3 DNA: TGTGCCAGCAGTTGGGGCTATGGAGAGACCCAGTACTTC.

The CDR3 DNA sequence: TGCAGCGTTGAAGATCATAACACTGAAGCTTTCTTT. As protein: CSVEDHNTEAFF. The chain is built from TRBV29-1 and TRBJ1-1; D gene ambiguous. Trimming took 0 bases from V and 2 from J, leaving 4 bases between them. The CDR3 spans 12 residues. CDR1 SQVTM and CDR2 ANQGSEA come from the germline V gene.

This clone turned up a few times. The chain combines TRBV5-5 with TRBJ1-4; no clear D gene. Germline-derived CDR1 and CDR2 are SGHKS and YYEKEE (reference sequence). V lost 1 base and J lost 8, with 9 bases in between. The CDR3 length is 13 residues. The CDR3 region is CASSLPGREKLFF. The CDR3 DNA reads TGTGCCAGCAGCTTGCCGGGGAGGGAAAAACTGTTTTTT.

The CDR3, as DNA: TGTGCCAGCAGCCCATCGCTACTAGCGGGAAGGCGCAATGAGCAGTTCTTC. This codes for CASSPSLLAGRRNEQFF. V usage is TRBV7-2 and J usage is TRBJ2-1; 10 bases fit TRBD2. Looked up from germline, CDR1 is SGHTA and CDR2 is FQGNSA. The CDR3 covers 17 residues. After removal of 5 bases from V and 6 bases from J, the junction contained 13 bases not matched to a gene.

The V gene is TRBV7-8, the J gene TRBJ1-1, with D tentatively TRBD1 (6 bases). Germline CDR1 is SGHVS and CDR2 is FQNEAQ. V was cut by 4 bases and J by 4 bases, with 13 bases left in between. The CDR3 runs 14 residues. CDR3 sequence reads: CASSSPGGGTEAFF. The CDR3 DNA is TGTGCCAGCAGCTCCCCGGGAGGGGGCACTGAAGCTTTCTTT. Drawing the rest from reference TRBV7-8 and TRBJ1-1, the complete variable domain is GAGVSQSPRYKVAKRGQDVALRCDPISGHVSLFWYQQALGQGPEFLTYFQNEAQLDKSGLPSDRFFAERPEGSVSTLKIQRTQQEDSAVYLCASSSPGGGTEAFFGQGTRLTVV.

The V gene is TRBV2, the J gene TRBJ2-7, with a weak D call TRBD1 (6 bases). The V gene lost 7 bases and the J gene lost 4 bases, with 20 bases spanning the gap. There are 15 residues in the CDR3. Per the germline V gene, CDR1 is SNHLY and CDR2 is FYNNEI. The CDR3 nucleotides are TGTGCCAGCATCCGGACGTCGGGACAAGAATACGAGCAGTACGTC. Encoded protein: CASIRTSGQEYEQYV.

The chain combines TRBV7-9 with TRBJ1-4; a weak D match, TRBD1 (5 bases). The V gene's germline CDR1 is SEHNR and CDR2 FQNEAQ (reference sequence). The V gene lost 5 bases and the J gene lost 8 bases, with 21 bases spanning the gap. CDR3 length equals 16 residues. For the CDR3, the DNA is TGTGCCAGCAGCCCCAATCGTCAGGGCTTTGGGGAAAAACTGTTTTTT. Translation: CASSPNRQGFGEKLFF. Filled out from reference TRBV7-9 and TRBJ1-4, the complete variable domain reads DTGVSQNPRHKITKRGQNVTFRCDPISEHNRLYWYRQTLGQGPEFLTYFQNEAQLEKSRLLSDRFSAERPKGSFSTLEIQRTEQGDSAMYLCASSPNRQGFGEKLFFGSGTQLSVL.

This sequence joins TRBV19 and TRBJ1-3; D is unclear. The CDR3 loop spans 16 amino acids. Per germline, CDR1 LNHDA and CDR2 SQIVND (reference sequence). The V gene lost 1 base and the J gene lost 0 bases, with 10 bases spanning the gap. The CDR3 DNA reads as TGTGCCAGTAGTATAGCGGGTCGCCGCTCTGGAAACACCATATATTTT. Amino acids: CASSIAGRRSGNTIYF.

This clone appeared a few times. The chain joins TRBV2 to TRBJ1-6, with D uncertain. This CDR3 has 14 amino acids. Germline CDR1 SNHLY, CDR2 FYNNEI. Trimming took off 3 bases at V and 9 bases at J, with 12 bases between the two ends. This chain's CDR3 is CASSERGSGSPLHF. The CDR3 nucleotides are TGTGCCAGCAGTGAGAGAGGGTCGGGTTCACCCCTCCACTTT.

The chain couples TRBV10-2 to TRBJ1-2; tentatively, D is TRBD1 (5 bases). The germline gives CDR1 WSHSY, CDR2 SAAADI. This CDR3 contains 14 residues. V lost 2 bases and J 0 bases, leaving 7 bases between the germline ends. DNA of the CDR3: TGCGCCAGCAGTGAGCAGGGTACTAACTATGGCTACACCTTC. It specifies CASSEQGTNYGYTF.

The chain links TRBV27 to TRBJ1-6; 7 bases map to TRBD1. In germline, CDR1 is MNHEY, CDR2 SMNVEV (reference sequence). The CDR3 runs 14 residues. V lost 4 bases and J lost 9; bases outside the gene matches: 6. The CDR3 reads CASSSRQGSSPLHF. The CDR3, as DNA: TGTGCCAGCAGTTCCCGACAGGGAAGTTCACCCCTCCACTTT.

J is TRBJ2-1 and V is TRBV6-5, with TRBD2 identical over 11 bases. Trimming cost V 1 base and J 9 bases; bases outside gene matches: 2. This CDR3 contains 14 residues. Germline assignment: CDR1 MNHEY and CDR2 SVGAGI. CDR3 residues: CASSYLLAGVEQFF. For the CDR3, the DNA is TGTGCCAGCAGTTACTTACTAGCGGGAGTTGAGCAGTTCTTC.

This chain connects TRBV12-3 or TRBV12-4 to TRBJ1-1; 7 bases match TRBD1. The CDR3 loop spans 13 amino acids. After removal of 4 bases from V and 7 bases from J, the junction contained 6 bases not matched to a gene. In DNA, the CDR3 is TGTGCCAGCAGTTCAACTGGACAGGTTGAAGCTTTCTTT. Translation: CASSSTGQVEAFF.

This chain links TRBV5-4 with TRBJ2-3, with TRBD2 matching 7 bases. The CDR3 is 16 amino acids. Germline assignment: CDR1 SGHNT and CDR2 YYREEE (reference sequence). V lost 1 base and J lost 4; bases outside the gene matches: 9. For the CDR3, the DNA is TGTGCCAGCAGCTTGCTCAATTGGGGGGGGGCAGATACGCAGTATTTT. It translates to CASSLLNWGGADTQYF.

V usage is TRBV27 and J usage is TRBJ1-1; no definite D call. The V end was cut by 3 bases, the J end by 10 bases, with 18 bases between. The CDR3 has 14 residues. Germline V lookup: CDR1 MNHEY, CDR2 SMNVEV (reference sequence). CDR3 in DNA: TGTGCCAGCAGTTTGCTCCCCACGGGGAAGGTAGCTTTCTTT. Translated: CASSLLPTGKVAFF.

This chain uses TRBV2 with TRBJ2-1, with 7 bases matching TRBD1. The length of the CDR3 is 13 residues. CDR1 and CDR2 from the germline V gene are SNHLY and FYNNEI. Unmatched junction bases numbered 5, after V lost 4 bases and J lost 8 bases. CDR3: CASSGKGGDEQFF. The CDR3 nucleotides read TGTGCCAGCAGTGGTAAAGGGGGCGATGAGCAGTTCTTC.

This clone has ten or more counts. V and J are TRBV2 and TRBJ2-1; 11 positions match TRBD2. Germline V gene lookup returns CDR1 SNHLY and CDR2 FYNNEI. V dropped 2 bases and J dropped 9; count of bases not matched to a gene: 6. The CDR3 sequence is 15 residues long. The CDR3 DNA reads as TGTGCCAGCAGTGAAACACTAGCGGGAGCGGGTGAGCAGTTCTTC. This sequence encodes CASSETLAGAGEQFF. Full variable domain (remainder filled in from reference TRBV2 and TRBJ2-1): EPEVTQTPSHQVTQMGQEVILRCVPISNHLYFYWYRQILGQKVEFLVSFYNNEISEKSEIFDDQFSVERPDGSNFTLKIRSTKLEDSAMYFCASSETLAGAGEQFFGPGTRLTVL.

The chain employs TRBV29-1 and TRBJ1-2; a weak D match, TRBD1 (5 bases). V dropped 4 bases and J dropped 0 bases, with 18 bases sitting between them. CDR1 is SQVTM, CDR2 ANQGSEA, per germline. The CDR3 covers 16 residues. DNA for the CDR3: TGCAGCGTTGCCTCACGGGACGGACTAGCTAACTATGGCTACACCTTC. It translates to CSVASRDGLANYGYTF.

This chain joins TRBV28 and TRBJ1-5; D is perhaps TRBD1 (5 bases). From germline, CDR1 is MDHEN and CDR2 SYDVKM. The CDR3 consists of 18 residues. The V and J ends lost 3 bases and 4 bases respectively, with 22 bases between them. The CDR3, as DNA: TGTGCCAGCAGTTTCGGGGGTTTAGGCGAGGGATGGAATCAGCCCCAGCATTTT. Its translation is CASSFGGLGEGWNQPQHF.

The genes are TRBV10-1 and TRBJ2-7, with TRBD2 identical over 7 bases. Losses at the gene ends were 6 bases for V and 7 bases for J; bases not matched to a gene: 18. Germline values: CDR1 WNHNN, CDR2 SYGVQD (reference sequence). CDR3 length: 16 residues. The DNA of the CDR3 is TGCGCCAGCAGGACCCTCTGGGCCCCGGGGGGTCTTGAGCAGTACGTC. Amino acids: CASRTLWAPGGLEQYV.

The chain combines TRBV11-2 with TRBJ1-3; D not certain. The CDR3 spans 15 residues. Germline V gives CDR1 SGHAT, CDR2 FQNNGV. The V end lost 2 bases, the J end lost 6 bases, and 14 bases lay between the germline ends. The CDR3 reads CASSLMYGKANTIYF. The CDR3 region has the DNA TGTGCCAGCAGCTTAATGTACGGGAAGGCAAACACCATATATTTT.

CDR3 sequence reads: CATSDIRTRNYGYTF. In DNA, the CDR3 is TGTGCCACCAGTGATATTCGGACTCGGAACTATGGCTACACCTTC. This rearrangement joins TRBV24-1 to TRBJ1-2; D gene uncertain. The CDR3 sequence is 15 residues long. The ends were cut back, 3 bases at V and 2 bases at J, with 12 bases in the middle. Per germline, CDR1 KGHDR and CDR2 SFDVKD.

The V gene is TRBV19, the J gene TRBJ1-1; D is unresolved. Germline-derived CDR1 and CDR2 are LNHDA and SQIVND (reference sequence). CDR3 size: 14 residues. V gave up 1 base and J gave up 11 bases, with 17 bases separating them. Here the CDR3 DNA reads TGTGCCAGTAGTATAGCCCCCGACACACTGAAGGCTTTCTTT. Its translation is CASSIAPDTLKAFF.

This clone has just a few counts. The rearrangement links TRBV5-1 to TRBJ1-2; 7 bases match TRBD1. From germline, CDR1 is SGHRS and CDR2 YFSETQ. V gave up 5 bases and J gave up 3 bases; unmatched junction bases: 7. The CDR3 runs 14 residues. The CDR3 region is CASRRDSAYYGYTF. Written as DNA, the CDR3 is TGCGCCAGCAGGAGGGACAGCGCCTACTATGGCTACACCTTC.

The chain has TRBV7-3 and TRBJ2-2, with TRBD2 matching 12 bases. There are 14 residues in the CDR3. Trimming removed 5 bases from V and 7 bases from J; junction bases left unmatched: 2. The germline CDR1 and CDR2 sequences are SGHTA and FQGTGA. CDR3 DNA: TGTGCCAGCAGCCGGGGACTAGCGGGCGGGGAGCTGTTTTTT. Protein product: CASSRGLAGGELFF.